The clone carrying this T cell receptor (beta chain) was detected ten times or more. Its matching antigen is unknown. This specimen comes from a study of blood T cells in healthy people across ages. General study results and limits: Among long-lived donors, naive CD4+ cells were more numerous and diversity higher than in aged donors.

The CDR3 has 14 amino acids. Germline CDR1 reads SGHVS; CDR2 reads FNYEAQ. Between the trimmed V and J ends, which lost 4 bases and 2 bases, there was a span of 9 bases. A second PCR, run for about 7 to 12 cycles, used a sample-barcoded 5' primer plus a J-beta primer mix. TCRdb recomputed calls from the 5' RACE reads with MiXCR, one row per CDR3 protein. Counted here are 600,000 or so distinct CDR3 sequences, 40% to 55% occurring once; the ten biggest clones make up under 30%. The sequence came from an elderly man in good health. The rearrangement links TRBV7-6 to TRBJ2-1, with D perhaps TRBD1 or TRBD2 (5 bases each). Material: blood. The CDR3 DNA follows: TGTGCCAGCAGCTCGGGACCGCCCTACAATGAGCAGTTCTTC. Translated, it gives CASSSGPPYNEQFF. The full variable domain, rest sourced from reference TRBV7-6 and TRBJ2-1, is GAGVSQSPRYKVTKRGQDVALRCDPISGHVSLYWYRQALGQGPEFLTYFNYEAQQDKSGLPNDRFSAERPEGSISTLTIQRTEQRDSAMYRCASSSGPPYNEQFFGPGTRLTVL.